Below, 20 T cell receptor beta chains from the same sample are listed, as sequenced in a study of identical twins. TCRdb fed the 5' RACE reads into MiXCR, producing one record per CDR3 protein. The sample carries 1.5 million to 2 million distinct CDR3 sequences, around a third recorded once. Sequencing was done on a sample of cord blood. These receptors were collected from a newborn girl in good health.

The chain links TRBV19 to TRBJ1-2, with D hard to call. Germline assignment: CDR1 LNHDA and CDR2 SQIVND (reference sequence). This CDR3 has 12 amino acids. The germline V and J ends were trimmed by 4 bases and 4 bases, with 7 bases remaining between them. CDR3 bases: TGTGCCAGTAGTACGCTCCCCTATGGCTACACCTTC. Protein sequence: CASSTLPYGYTF.

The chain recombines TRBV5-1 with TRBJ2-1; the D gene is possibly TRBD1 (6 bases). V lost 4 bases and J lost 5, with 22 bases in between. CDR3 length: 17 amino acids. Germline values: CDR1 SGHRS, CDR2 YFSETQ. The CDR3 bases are TGCGCCAGCAGCATCTCCCCGGGGACACCCCAGGACAATGAGCAGTTCTTC. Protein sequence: CASSISPGTPQDNEQFF.

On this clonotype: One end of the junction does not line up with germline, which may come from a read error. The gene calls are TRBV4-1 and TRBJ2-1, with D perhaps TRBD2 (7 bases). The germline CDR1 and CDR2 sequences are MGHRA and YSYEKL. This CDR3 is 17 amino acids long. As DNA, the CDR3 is TGCGCCAGCAGTCAAGATCGACGGGGGGCCTCCTACAATGAGCAGTTCTTC. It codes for CASSQDRRGASYNEQFF.

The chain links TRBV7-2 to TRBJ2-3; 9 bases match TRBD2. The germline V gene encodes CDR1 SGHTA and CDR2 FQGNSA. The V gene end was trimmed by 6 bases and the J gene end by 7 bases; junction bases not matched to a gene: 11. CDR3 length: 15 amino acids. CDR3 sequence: CASSPGTSLKNTQYF. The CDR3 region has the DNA TGTGCCAGCAGTCCCGGGACTAGCCTTAAGAATACGCAGTATTTT.

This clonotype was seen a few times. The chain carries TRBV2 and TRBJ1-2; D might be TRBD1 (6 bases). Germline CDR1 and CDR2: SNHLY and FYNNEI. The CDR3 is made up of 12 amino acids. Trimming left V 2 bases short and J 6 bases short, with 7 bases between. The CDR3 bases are TGTGCCAGCAGTGAACAGGGGAATGGCTACACCTTC. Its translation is CASSEQGNGYTF.

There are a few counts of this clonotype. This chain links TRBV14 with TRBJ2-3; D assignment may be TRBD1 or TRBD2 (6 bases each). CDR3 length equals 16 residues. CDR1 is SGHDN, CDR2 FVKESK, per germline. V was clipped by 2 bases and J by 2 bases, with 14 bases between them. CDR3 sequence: CASSQNPGGLTDTQYF. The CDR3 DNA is TGTGCCAGCAGCCAAAACCCCGGGGGCCTCACAGATACGCAGTATTTT.

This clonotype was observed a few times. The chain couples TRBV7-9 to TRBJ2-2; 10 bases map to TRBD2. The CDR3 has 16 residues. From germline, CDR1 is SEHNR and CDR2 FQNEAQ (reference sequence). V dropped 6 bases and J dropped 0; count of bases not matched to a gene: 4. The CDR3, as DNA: TGTGCCAGCAGTTACGGACTAGCGGCGAACACCGGGGAGCTGTTTTTT. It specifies CASSYGLAANTGELFF. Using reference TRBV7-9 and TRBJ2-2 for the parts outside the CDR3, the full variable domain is DTGVSQNPRHKITKRGQNVTFRCDPISEHNRLYWYRQTLGQGPEFLTYFQNEAQLEKSRLLSDRFSAERPKGSFSTLEIQRTEQGDSAMYLCASSYGLAANTGELFFGEGSRLTVL.

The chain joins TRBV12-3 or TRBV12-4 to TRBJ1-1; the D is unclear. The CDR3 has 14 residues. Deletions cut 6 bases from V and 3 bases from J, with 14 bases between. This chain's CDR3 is CASSSSRRDTEAFF. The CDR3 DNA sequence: TGTGCCAGCAGCTCGAGTCGGAGGGACACTGAAGCTTTCTTT.

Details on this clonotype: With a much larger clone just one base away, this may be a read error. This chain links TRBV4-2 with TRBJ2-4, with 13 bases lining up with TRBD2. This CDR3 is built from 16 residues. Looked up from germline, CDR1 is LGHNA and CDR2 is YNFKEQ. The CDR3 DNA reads TGTGCCAGCGGCCACGGGACTAGCGGGAAGAGGAACATTCAGTACTTC. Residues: CASGHGTSGKRNIQYF.

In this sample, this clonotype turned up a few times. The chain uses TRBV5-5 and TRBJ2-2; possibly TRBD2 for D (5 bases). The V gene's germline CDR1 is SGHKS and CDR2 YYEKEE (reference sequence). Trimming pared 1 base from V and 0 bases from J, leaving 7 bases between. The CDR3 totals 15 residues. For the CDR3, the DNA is TGTGCCAGCAGCTTGTCTAGCTCGAACACCGGGGAGCTGTTTTTT. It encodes CASSLSSSNTGELFF.

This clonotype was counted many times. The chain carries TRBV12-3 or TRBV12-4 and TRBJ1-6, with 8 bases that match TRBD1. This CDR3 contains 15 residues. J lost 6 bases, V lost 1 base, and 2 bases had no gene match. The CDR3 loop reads CASSLGGQGNSPLHF. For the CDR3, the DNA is TGTGCCAGCAGTTTAGGAGGACAGGGTAATTCACCCCTCCACTTT.

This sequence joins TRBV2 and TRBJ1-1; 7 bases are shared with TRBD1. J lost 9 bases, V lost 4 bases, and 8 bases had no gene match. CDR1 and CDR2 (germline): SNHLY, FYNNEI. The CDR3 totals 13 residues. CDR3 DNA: TGTGCCAGCAGTGGGGGACAGCGGGTCCAAGCTTTCTTT. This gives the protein CASSGGQRVQAFF.

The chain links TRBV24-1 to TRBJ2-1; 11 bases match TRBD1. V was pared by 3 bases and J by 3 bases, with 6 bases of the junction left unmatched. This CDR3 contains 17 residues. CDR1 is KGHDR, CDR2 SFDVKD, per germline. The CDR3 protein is CATSDPAGTGGYNEQFF. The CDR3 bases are TGTGCCACCAGTGATCCGGCCGGGACAGGGGGCTACAATGAGCAGTTCTTC.

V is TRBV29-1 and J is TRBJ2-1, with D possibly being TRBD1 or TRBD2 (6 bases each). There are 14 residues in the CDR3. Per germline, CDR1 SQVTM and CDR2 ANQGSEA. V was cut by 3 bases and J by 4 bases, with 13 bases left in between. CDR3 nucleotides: TGCAGCGTTGATCGGGGGCGGACTTACAATGAGCAGTTCTTC. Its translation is CSVDRGRTYNEQFF.

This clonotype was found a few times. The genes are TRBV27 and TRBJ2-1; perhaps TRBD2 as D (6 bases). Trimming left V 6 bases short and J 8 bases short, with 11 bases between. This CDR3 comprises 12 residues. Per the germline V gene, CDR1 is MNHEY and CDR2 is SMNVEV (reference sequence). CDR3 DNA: TGTGCCAGCAGAAGGCGGGGCCATGAGCAGTTCTTC. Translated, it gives CASRRRGHEQFF.

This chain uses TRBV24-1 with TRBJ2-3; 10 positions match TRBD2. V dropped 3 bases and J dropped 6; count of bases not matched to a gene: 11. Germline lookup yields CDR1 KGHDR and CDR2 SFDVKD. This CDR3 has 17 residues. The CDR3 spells CATSDPIAGGRVDTQYF. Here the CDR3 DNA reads TGTGCCACCAGTGATCCCATAGCGGGAGGAAGGGTGGATACGCAGTATTTT.

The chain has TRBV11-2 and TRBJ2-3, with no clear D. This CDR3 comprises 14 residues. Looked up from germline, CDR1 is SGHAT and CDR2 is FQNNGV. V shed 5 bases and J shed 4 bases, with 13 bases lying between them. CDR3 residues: CASSQLTRADTQYF. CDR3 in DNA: TGTGCCAGCAGCCAACTAACCCGGGCAGATACGCAGTATTTT.

CDR3 region: CASSQGGGIQYF. As DNA, the CDR3 is TGTGCCAGCAGCCAAGGGGGCGGCATTCAGTACTTC. The chain recombines TRBV5-6 with TRBJ2-4; TRBD1 matches 7 bases. The V gene's germline CDR1 is SGHDT and CDR2 YYEEEE. Germline trimming cut 4 bases from V and 9 bases from J; bases unmatched to any gene: 4. This CDR3 has 12 amino acids.

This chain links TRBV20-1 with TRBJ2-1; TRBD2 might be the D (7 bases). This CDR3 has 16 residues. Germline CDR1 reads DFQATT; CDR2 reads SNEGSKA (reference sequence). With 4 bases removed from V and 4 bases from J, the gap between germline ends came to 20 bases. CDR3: CSAILTGGNMYNEQFF. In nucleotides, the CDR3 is TGCAGTGCTATTCTGACGGGGGGCAATATGTACAATGAGCAGTTCTTC.

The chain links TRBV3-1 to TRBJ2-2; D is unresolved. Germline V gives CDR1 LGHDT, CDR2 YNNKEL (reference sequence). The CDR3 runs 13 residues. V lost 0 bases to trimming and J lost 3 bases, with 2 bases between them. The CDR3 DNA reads TGTGCCAGCAGCCAAGAGTACACCGGGGAGCTGTTTTTT. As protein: CASSQEYTGELFF.